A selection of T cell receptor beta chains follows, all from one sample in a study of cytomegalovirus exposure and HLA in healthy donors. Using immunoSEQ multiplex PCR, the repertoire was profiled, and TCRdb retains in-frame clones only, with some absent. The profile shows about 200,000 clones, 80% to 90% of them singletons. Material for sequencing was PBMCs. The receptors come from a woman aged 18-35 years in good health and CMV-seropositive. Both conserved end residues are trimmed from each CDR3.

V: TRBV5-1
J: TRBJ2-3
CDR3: ASSPVPTIGTDTQY

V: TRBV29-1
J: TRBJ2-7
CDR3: SVTGPSYEQY

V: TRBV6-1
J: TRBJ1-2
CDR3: ASSEIKGGYGYT

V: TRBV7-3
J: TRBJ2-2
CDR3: ASRTSGLNTGELF

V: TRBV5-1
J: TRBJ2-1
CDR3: ASSLSGLADYNEQF

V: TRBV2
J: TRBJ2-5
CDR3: ASSEARGTPGQETQY

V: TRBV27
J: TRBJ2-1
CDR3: ASRSRDSTYNEQF

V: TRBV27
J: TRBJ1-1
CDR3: ASSPRTGLNTEAF

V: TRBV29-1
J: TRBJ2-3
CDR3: SVIEGTDTQY

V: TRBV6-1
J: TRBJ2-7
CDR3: ASSELSTGEQY

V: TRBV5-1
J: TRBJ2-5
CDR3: ASSTGLAGDGPETQY

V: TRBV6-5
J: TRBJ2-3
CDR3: ASSYDASEEDTQY

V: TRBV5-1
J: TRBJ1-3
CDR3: ASSFGQGADTIY

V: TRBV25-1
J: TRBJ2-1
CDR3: ASRPTSGTYNEQF

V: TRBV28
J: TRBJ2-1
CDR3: ASSLDGGGKF

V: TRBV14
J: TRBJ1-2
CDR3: ASSQASRRVGYT

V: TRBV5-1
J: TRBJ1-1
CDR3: ASSLGRGWTEAF

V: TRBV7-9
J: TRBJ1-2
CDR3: ASRLTGGEGYGYT

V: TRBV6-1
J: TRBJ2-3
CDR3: ASVRTSGTDTQY

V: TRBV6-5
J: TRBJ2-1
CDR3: TSRLAGNNEQF

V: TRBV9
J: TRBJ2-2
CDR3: ASSPLPGRNTGELF

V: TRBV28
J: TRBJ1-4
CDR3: ASTGDRDSDEKLF

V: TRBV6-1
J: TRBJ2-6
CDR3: ASGQRSGANVLT

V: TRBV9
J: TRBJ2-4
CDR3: ASSVEAPDQGDIQY

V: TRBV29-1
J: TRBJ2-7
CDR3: SVAESSYEQY

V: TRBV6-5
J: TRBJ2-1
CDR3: ASSYSERSSYNEQF

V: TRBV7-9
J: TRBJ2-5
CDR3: ASSLLGGEIQETQY

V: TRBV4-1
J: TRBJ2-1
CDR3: ASSQTSGSGDEQF